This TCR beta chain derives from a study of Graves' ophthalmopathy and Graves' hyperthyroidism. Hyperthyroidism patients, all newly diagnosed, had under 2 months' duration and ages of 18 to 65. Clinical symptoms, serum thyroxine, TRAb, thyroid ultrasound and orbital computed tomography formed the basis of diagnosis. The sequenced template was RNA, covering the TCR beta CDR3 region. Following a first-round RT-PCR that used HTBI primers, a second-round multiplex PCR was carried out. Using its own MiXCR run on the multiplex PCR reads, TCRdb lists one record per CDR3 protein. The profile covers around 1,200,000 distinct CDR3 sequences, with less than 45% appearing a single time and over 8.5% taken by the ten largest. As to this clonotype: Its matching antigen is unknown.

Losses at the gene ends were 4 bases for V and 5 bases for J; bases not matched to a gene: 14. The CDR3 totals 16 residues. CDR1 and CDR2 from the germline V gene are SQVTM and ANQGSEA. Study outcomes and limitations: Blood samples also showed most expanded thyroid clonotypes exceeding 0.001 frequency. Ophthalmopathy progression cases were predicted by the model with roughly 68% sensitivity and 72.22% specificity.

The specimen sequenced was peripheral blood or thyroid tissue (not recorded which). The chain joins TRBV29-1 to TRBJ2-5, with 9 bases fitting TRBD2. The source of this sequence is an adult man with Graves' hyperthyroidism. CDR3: CSVVLAGRTGGETQYF. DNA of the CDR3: TGCAGCGTTGTCCTAGCGGGACGCACAGGAGGGGAGACCCAGTACTTC.